The sequence of this T cell receptor (beta chain) was determined in a study of T cell changes during pregnancy in multiple sclerosis. Here immunoSEQ multiplex PCR was the method, and the copy in TCRdb shows in-frame clones only, minus some. The sample includes tens of thousands of clones, over 90% seen only once; the top ten take around 0.4%. Sample: CD4+ T cells from peripheral blood mononuclear cells, taken after pregnancy. This clonotype was obtained from a female donor in good health, enrolled as a control in a pregnancy study.

CDR3 sequence: CASSVDRGFGYNEQFF. For the CDR3, the DNA is TGTGCCAGCAGTGTGGACAGGGGATTTGGATACAATGAGCAGTTCTTC. V is TRBV25-1 and J is TRBJ2-1, with 9 positions matching TRBD1. The CDR3 spans 16 residues. The ends lost 4 bases at V and 4 bases at J; junction bases unmatched: 8. Germline CDR1 and CDR2: MGHDK and SYGVNS. The entire variable domain, with the rest obtained from reference TRBV25-1 and TRBJ2-1, is as follows: EADIYQTPRYLVIGTGKKITLECSQTMGHDKMYWYQQDPGMELHLIHYSYGVNSTEKGDLSSESTVSRIRTEHFPLTLESARPSHTSQYLCASSVDRGFGYNEQFFGPGTRLTVL.